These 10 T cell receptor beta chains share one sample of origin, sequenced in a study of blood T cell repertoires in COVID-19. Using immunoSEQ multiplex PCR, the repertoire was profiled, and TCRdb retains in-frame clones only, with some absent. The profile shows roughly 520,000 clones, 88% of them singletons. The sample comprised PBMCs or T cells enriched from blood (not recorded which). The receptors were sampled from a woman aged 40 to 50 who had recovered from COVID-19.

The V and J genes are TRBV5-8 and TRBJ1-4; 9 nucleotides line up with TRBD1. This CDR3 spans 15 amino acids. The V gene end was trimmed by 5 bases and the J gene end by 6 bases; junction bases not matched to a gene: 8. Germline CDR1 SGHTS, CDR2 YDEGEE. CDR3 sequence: CASSTGGTGYEKLFF. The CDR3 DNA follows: TGTGCCAGCAGTACCGGCGGGACAGGGTATGAAAAACTGTTTTTT. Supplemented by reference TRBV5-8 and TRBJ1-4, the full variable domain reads EAGVTQSPTHLIKTRGQQATLRCSPISGHTSVYWYQQALGLGLQFLLWYDEGEERNRGNFPPRFSGRQFPNYSSELNVNALELEDSALYLCASSTGGTGYEKLFFGSGTQLSVL.

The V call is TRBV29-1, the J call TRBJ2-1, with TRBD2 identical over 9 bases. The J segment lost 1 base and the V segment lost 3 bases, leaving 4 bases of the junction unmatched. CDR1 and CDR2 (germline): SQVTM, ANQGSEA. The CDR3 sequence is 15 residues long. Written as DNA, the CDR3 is TGCAGCGTTGACGGTGCGGGAGGGTCCTACAATGAGCAGTTCTTC. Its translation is CSVDGAGGSYNEQFF.

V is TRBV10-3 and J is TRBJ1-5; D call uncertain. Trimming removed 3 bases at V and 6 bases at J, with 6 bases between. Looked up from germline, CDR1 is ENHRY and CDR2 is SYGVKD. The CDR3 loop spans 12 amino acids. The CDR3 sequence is CAISDSSQPQHF. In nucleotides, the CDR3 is TGTGCCATCAGTGATTCGAGTCAGCCCCAGCATTTT.

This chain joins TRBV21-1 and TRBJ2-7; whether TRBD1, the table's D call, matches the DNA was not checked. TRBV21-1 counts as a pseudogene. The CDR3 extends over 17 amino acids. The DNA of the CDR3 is TGTGCCAGCAGCAGACACACAGGGACCGGAACCCCCTACGAGCAGTACTTC. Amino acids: CASSRHTGTGTPYEQYF.

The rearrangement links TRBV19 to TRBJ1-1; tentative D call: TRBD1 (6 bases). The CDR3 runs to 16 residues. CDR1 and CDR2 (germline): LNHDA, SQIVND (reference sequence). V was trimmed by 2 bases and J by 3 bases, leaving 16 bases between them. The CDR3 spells CASSIFRGAADTEAFF. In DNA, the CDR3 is TGTGCCAGTAGTATATTTCGGGGGGCTGCGGACACTGAAGCTTTCTTT. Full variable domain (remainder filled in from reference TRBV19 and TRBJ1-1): DGGITQSPKYLFRKEGQNVTLSCEQNLNHDAMYWYRQDPGQGLRLIYYSQIVNDFQKGDIAEGYSVSREKKESFPLTVTSAQKNPTAFYLCASSIFRGAADTEAFFGQGTRLTVV.

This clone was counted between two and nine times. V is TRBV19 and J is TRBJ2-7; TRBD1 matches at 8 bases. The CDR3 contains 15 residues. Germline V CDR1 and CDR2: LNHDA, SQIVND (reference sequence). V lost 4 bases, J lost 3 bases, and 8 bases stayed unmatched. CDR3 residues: CASSSGQGVHYEQYF. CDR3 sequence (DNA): TGTGCCAGTAGTAGCGGACAGGGAGTTCACTACGAGCAGTACTTC.

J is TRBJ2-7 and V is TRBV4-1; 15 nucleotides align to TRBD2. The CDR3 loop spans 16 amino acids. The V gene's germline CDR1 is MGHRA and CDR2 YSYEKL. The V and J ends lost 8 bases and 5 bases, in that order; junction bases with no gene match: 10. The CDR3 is CASGRTSGRVIHEQYF. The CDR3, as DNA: TGCGCCAGCGGAAGGACTAGCGGGAGGGTCATCCACGAGCAGTACTTC.

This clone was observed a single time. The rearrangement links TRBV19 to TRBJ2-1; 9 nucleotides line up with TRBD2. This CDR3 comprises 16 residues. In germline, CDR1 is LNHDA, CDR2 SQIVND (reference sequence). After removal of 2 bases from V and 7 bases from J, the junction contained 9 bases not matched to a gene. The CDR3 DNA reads TGTGCCAGTAGTATAATCGCGGGAGGGCCCGAGAATGAGCAGTTCTTC. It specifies CASSIIAGGPENEQFF.

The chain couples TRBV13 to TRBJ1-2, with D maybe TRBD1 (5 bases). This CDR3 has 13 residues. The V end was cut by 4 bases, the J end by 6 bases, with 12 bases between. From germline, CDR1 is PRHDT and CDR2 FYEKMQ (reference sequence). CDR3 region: CASSSRDSHGYTF. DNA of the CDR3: TGTGCCAGCAGCTCCCGGGACTCCCATGGCTACACCTTC.

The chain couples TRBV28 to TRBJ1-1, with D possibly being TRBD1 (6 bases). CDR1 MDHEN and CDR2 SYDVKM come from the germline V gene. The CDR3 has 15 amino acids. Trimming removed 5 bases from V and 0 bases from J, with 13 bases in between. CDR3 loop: CASSPMTGMNTEAFF. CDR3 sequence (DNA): TGTGCCAGCAGTCCGATGACAGGAATGAACACTGAAGCTTTCTTT.